This entry lists 21 T cell receptor beta chains sequenced from one sample in a study of cytomegalovirus exposure and HLA in healthy donors. The protocol was immunoSEQ multiplex PCR, while the TCRdb copy is restricted to in-frame clones and leaves out a portion. The sample has under 75,000 clones, approximately 92% seen once. The sample comprised PBMCs. The receptors shown here come from a man in his late teens or twenties in good health and CMV-seropositive.

The V and J genes are TRBV7-3 and TRBJ2-3; the D gene is possibly TRBD1 (6 bases). The ends were cut back, 3 bases at V and 4 bases at J, with 8 bases in the middle. The CDR3 contains 13 residues. Germline CDR1 reads SGHTA; CDR2 reads FQGTGA. The CDR3 is CASSFQGSDTQYF. As DNA, the CDR3 is TGTGCCAGCAGCTTCCAGGGGTCAGATACGCAGTATTTT.

J is TRBJ2-1 and V is TRBV18; the D is unclear. Germline values: CDR1 KGHSH, CDR2 LQKENI. The CDR3 is 14 residues long. Trimming shortened V by 1 base and J by 5 bases, and 9 bases separated the two germline ends. The CDR3 here is CASSPLDLNNEQFF. CDR3 in DNA: TGTGCCAGCTCACCACTCGACTTAAACAATGAGCAGTTCTTC. Full variable domain (outside the CDR3, taken from reference TRBV18 and TRBJ2-1): NAGVMQNPRHLVRRRGQEARLRCSPMKGHSHVYWYRQLPEEGLKFMVYLQKENIIDESGMPKERFSAEFPKEGPSILRIQQVVRGDSAAYFCASSPLDLNNEQFFGPGTRLTVL.

This sequence joins TRBV30 and TRBJ1-1, with 8 bases that match TRBD1. Trimming cost V 0 bases and J 0 bases; bases outside gene matches: 12. The CDR3 has 18 residues. Germline values: CDR1 GTSNPN, CDR2 SVGIG (reference sequence). The CDR3 nucleotides read TGTGCCTGGAGTGTACGGTGGGCAGGGGGCTCGATGAACACTGAAGCTTTCTTT. Translating gives CAWSVRWAGGSMNTEAFF.

J is TRBJ1-4 and V is TRBV6-5; no definite D call. V lost 6 bases to trimming and J lost 7 bases, with 12 bases between them. The V gene's germline CDR1 is MNHEY and CDR2 SVGAGI. CDR3 length: 13 amino acids. CDR3 coding DNA: TGTGCCAGCAGCCCTCGACCGGGTGAAAAACTGTTTTTT. It specifies CASSPRPGEKLFF.

The chain combines TRBV30 with TRBJ2-5, with a possible D match to TRBD2 (6 bases). Trimming cost V 2 bases and J 5 bases, with 15 bases left between them. Germline CDR1 is GTSNPN and CDR2 is SVGIG (reference sequence). The length of the CDR3 is 14 residues. CDR3 in DNA: TGTGCCTGGAGTACGGGACTCCCAAAGGAGACCCAGTACTTC. Translation: CAWSTGLPKETQYF.

J is TRBJ2-5 and V is TRBV4-1; D is unresolved. This CDR3 has 14 residues. V was pared by 1 base and J by 5 bases, with 11 bases between. Germline V CDR1 and CDR2: MGHRA, YSYEKL. The CDR3 is CASSQGLDRETQYF. The CDR3 DNA follows: TGCGCCAGCAGCCAAGGGCTAGACCGGGAGACCCAGTACTTC.

The chain is built from TRBV7-3 and TRBJ2-7; D remains ambiguous. Germline lookup yields CDR1 SGHTA and CDR2 FQGTGA. This CDR3 region has 10 residues. V lost 6 bases and J 5 bases, leaving 5 bases between the germline ends. The CDR3 DNA follows: TGTGCCAGCAGTGACAACGAGCAGTACTTC. Translated, it gives CASSDNEQYF.

The chain joins TRBV5-5 to TRBJ1-2; D is unclear. Trimming took 4 bases from V and 4 from J, leaving 26 bases between them. The CDR3 is 18 residues long. Germline-derived CDR1 and CDR2 are SGHKS and YYEKEE (reference sequence). CDR3 in amino acids: CASSAAVRPDATSYGYTF. Written as DNA, the CDR3 is TGTGCCAGCAGCGCGGCGGTCAGGCCAGATGCCACTAGCTATGGCTACACCTTC. The variable domain in full, with the rest retrieved from reference TRBV5-5 and TRBJ1-2, is DAGVTQSPTHLIKTRGQQVTLRCSPISGHKSVSWYQQVLGQGPQFIFQYYEKEERGRGNFPDRFSARQFPNYSSELNVNALLLGDSALYLCASSAAVRPDATSYGYTFGSGTRLTVV.

The V and J genes are TRBV5-1 and TRBJ2-1, with TRBD2 matching over 10 bases. The CDR3 is made up of 15 amino acids. The ends lost 1 base at V and 6 bases at J; junction bases unmatched: 4. Germline V gene data show CDR1 as SGHRS and CDR2 as YFSETQ. CDR3 sequence: CASSLNSGRSNEQFF. CDR3 coding DNA: TGCGCCAGCAGCTTGAATAGCGGGAGGAGCAATGAGCAGTTCTTC.

The chain is built from TRBV9 and TRBJ1-5, with 8 bases lining up with TRBD1. The CDR3 totals 16 residues. CDR1 SGDLS and CDR2 YYNGEE come from the germline V gene. V lost 3 bases, J lost 0 bases, and 5 bases stayed unmatched. The CDR3 spells CASSAGTGLSNQPQHF. The CDR3 nucleotides are TGTGCCAGCAGCGCTGGGACAGGACTTAGCAATCAGCCCCAGCATTTT.

V gene TRBV4-1 combines with J gene TRBJ2-5, with D possibly TRBD1 on 6 matching bases. Looked up from germline, CDR1 is MGHRA and CDR2 is YSYEKL. V lost 4 bases, J lost 2 bases, and 11 bases lay in between. The CDR3 loop spans 14 amino acids. In DNA, the CDR3 is TGCGCCAGCAGCCTCAGACAGGTACAAGAGACCCAGTACTTC. It encodes CASSLRQVQETQYF.

The V call is TRBV5-1, the J call TRBJ1-4; 11 bases are a match to TRBD1. This CDR3 is built from 17 residues. With 2 bases clipped from V and 8 bases from J, the junction kept 11 bases outside the gene matches. The germline CDR1 and CDR2 sequences are SGHRS and YFSETQ. CDR3 DNA: TGCGCCAGCAGCTTCCGGGCCCCGGACAGGGGGCAAGAAAAACTGTTTTTT. Translation: CASSFRAPDRGQEKLFF. Filled out from reference TRBV5-1 and TRBJ1-4, the complete variable domain reads KAGVTQTPRYLIKTRGQQVTLSCSPISGHRSVSWYQQTPGQGLQFLFEYFSETQRNKGNFPGRFSGRQFSNSRSEMNVSTLELGDSALYLCASSFRAPDRGQEKLFFGSGTQLSVL.

V and J are TRBV7-9 and TRBJ2-2; D may be TRBD1 (6 bases). With 2 bases removed from V and 2 bases from J, the gap between germline ends came to 12 bases. CDR1 is SEHNR and CDR2 is FQNEAQ in the germline V gene (reference sequence). This CDR3 is built from 16 residues. The chain's CDR3 is CASSLTGLENTGELFF. The DNA of the CDR3 is TGTGCCAGCAGCTTAACAGGGCTAGAAAACACCGGGGAGCTGTTTTTT.

This sequence joins TRBV29-1 and TRBJ2-5, with TRBD1 identical over 7 bases. The CDR3 is 15 residues long. Germline CDR1 SQVTM, CDR2 ANQGSEA. V was pared by 7 bases and J by 1 base, with 12 bases of the junction left unmatched. CDR3 in DNA: TGCAGCGCCAGACCGGGACAGAGATTCCAAGAGACCCAGTACTTC. It specifies CSARPGQRFQETQYF.

This clone was detected only once. The gene calls are TRBV5-8 and TRBJ2-1, with 7 positions matching TRBD1. This CDR3 has 15 residues. V gave up 1 base and J gave up 8 bases; unmatched junction bases: 9. Germline values: CDR1 SGHTS, CDR2 YDEGEE. This CDR3 reads CASSLLRQGSDEQFF. For the CDR3, the DNA is TGTGCCAGCAGCTTGTTGAGACAGGGTAGTGATGAGCAGTTCTTC.

This rearrangement joins TRBV6-4 to TRBJ2-3; the match to TRBD2 covers 9 bases. CDR1 is MRHNA, CDR2 SNTAGT, per germline. V shed 3 bases and J 4 bases; nucleotides not matched to a gene: 5. The CDR3 loop spans 15 amino acids. The CDR3 region is CASSEAGGTSDTQYF. The CDR3 nucleotides read TGTGCCAGCAGTGAGGCGGGAGGGACTTCAGATACGCAGTATTTT.

The rearrangement joins TRBV21-1 to TRBJ1-5; the table's TRBD1 call for D was not verified on the DNA. TRBV21-1 represents a pseudogene. The CDR3 spans 17 residues. The CDR3 DNA is TGTGCCAGCAGCAAAGCGGGTACCGGGACAAGGGATCAGCCCCAGCATTTT. Translating it yields CASSKAGTGTRDQPQHF.

The V and J genes are TRBV9 and TRBJ2-1, with D perhaps TRBD2 (6 bases). V lost 0 bases to trimming and J lost 9 bases, with 16 bases between them. The CDR3 is 15 amino acids. The germline CDR1 and CDR2 sequences are SGDLS and YYNGEE. The CDR3: CASSVGDSVFGEQFF. DNA for the CDR3: TGTGCCAGCAGCGTAGGGGACTCTGTCTTCGGTGAGCAGTTCTTC. The full variable domain, its missing parts supplied by reference TRBV9 and TRBJ2-1, is DSGVTQTPKHLITATGQRVTLRCSPRSGDLSVYWYQQSLDQGLQFLIQYYNGEERAKGNILERFSAQQFPDLHSELNLSSLELGDSALYFCASSVGDSVFGEQFFGPGTRLTVL.

This chain uses TRBV6-4 with TRBJ2-1, with D possibly TRBD1 on 5 matching bases. V shed 3 bases and J shed 9 bases, with 12 bases lying between them. Looked up from germline, CDR1 is MRHNA and CDR2 is SNTAGT. This CDR3 is 13 amino acids long. The CDR3 region has the DNA TGTGCCAGCAGTGAGGCAGGGTCGGGTGAGCAGTTCTTC. This gives the protein CASSEAGSGEQFF.

V and J are TRBV7-3 and TRBJ2-2, with 9 positions matching TRBD1. Unmatched junction bases numbered 7, after V lost 5 bases and J lost 6 bases. The germline V gene encodes CDR1 SGHTA and CDR2 FQGTGA. The CDR3 is 15 amino acids. CDR3 in DNA: TGTGCCAGCAGCCTCGGGACAGGGACTTCCGGGGAGCTGTTTTTT. It specifies CASSLGTGTSGELFF.

The CDR3 loop is CSVKGQGRGQPQHF. CDR3 nucleotides: TGCAGCGTGAAGGGACAGGGGAGAGGTCAGCCCCAGCATTTT. The gene calls are TRBV29-1 and TRBJ1-5, with 10 nucleotides matching TRBD1. Germline CDR1 and CDR2: SQVTM and ANQGSEA. This CDR3 has 14 residues. With V trimmed by 6 bases and J by 6 bases, 8 bases remained unmatched.